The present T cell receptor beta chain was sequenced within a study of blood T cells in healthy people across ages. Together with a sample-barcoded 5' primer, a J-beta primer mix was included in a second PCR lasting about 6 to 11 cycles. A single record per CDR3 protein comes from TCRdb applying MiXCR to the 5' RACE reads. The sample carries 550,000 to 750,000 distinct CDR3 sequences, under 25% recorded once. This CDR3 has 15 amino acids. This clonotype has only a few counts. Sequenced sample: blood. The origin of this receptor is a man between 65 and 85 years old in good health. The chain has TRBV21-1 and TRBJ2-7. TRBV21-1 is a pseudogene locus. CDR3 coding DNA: TGTGCCAGCAGCACCGATACCCAGGGCTCCTACGAGCAGTACTTC. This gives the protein CASSTDTQGSYEQYF.